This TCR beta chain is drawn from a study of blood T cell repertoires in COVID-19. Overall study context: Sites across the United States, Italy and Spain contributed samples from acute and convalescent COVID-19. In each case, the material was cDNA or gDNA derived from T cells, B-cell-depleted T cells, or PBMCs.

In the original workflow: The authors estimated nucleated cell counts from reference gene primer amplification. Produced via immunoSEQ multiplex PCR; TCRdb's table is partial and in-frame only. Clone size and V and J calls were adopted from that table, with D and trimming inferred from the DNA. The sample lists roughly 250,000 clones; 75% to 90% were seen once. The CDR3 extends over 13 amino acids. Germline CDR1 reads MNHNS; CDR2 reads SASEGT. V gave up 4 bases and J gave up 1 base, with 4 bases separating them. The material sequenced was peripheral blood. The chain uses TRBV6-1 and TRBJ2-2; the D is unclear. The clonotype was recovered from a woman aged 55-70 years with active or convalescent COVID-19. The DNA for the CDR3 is TGTGCCAGCAGTGTCAGGAACACCGGGGAGCTGTTTTTT. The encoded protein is CASSVRNTGELFF.